This record covers a single TCR beta chain. The data were produced by immunoSEQ multiplex PCR, yet TCRdb's version contains in-frame clones alone and is incomplete. The table shows fewer than 350,000 clones, with around 88% occurring only once. The entry originates in a study of blood T cell repertoires in COVID-19. This CDR3 region has 14 residues. CDR1 is LNHDA, CDR2 SQIVND, per germline (reference sequence). The V gene end was trimmed by 10 bases and the J gene end by 5 bases; junction bases not matched to a gene: 13. V and J are TRBV19 and TRBJ2-7, with 8 bases identical to TRBD2. The sequencing input was PBMCs or T cells enriched from blood (not recorded which). The TCR comes from a woman between 40 and 55 years old who had recovered from COVID-19. CDR3 amino acids: CAIVAGSSGHEQYF. CDR3 in DNA: TGTGCCATTGTAGCGGGGTCTTCGGGGCACGAGCAGTACTTC.